The 23 T cell receptor beta chains listed next were all sequenced from one sample in a study of T cell repertoires in cytomegalovirus infection. No antigen has been identified for these receptors. MiXCR, run by TCRdb on the reads, gives a single entry per CDR3 protein. The sample lists under 350,000 distinct CDR3 sequences; roughly a fifth were seen once. The sequencing here drew on cultured PBMCs, taken from culture after CMV antigen stimulation. Receptors were obtained from a human donor in good health (CMV status not recorded). Some clones in this sample may be carry-over from other donors' samples.

The rearrangement links TRBV30 to TRBJ2-3; 9 bases are shared with TRBD2. The CDR3 runs 13 residues. Germline loops: CDR1 GTSNPN, CDR2 SVGIG (reference sequence). The ends lost 5 bases at V and 6 bases at J; junction bases unmatched: 6. CDR3 DNA: TGTGCCTGGGTTAGCGGGAGTGGGGATACGCAGTATTTT. Protein sequence: CAWVSGSGDTQYF.

This clonotype was seen ten or more times. The chain carries TRBV7-9 and TRBJ2-7, with D perhaps TRBD2 (6 bases). Germline loops: CDR1 SEHNR, CDR2 FQNEAQ (reference sequence). The CDR3 runs 13 residues. V was pared by 1 base and J by 4 bases, with 8 bases between. CDR3 bases: TGTGCCAGCAGCTTAGAGGAGGGTTACGAGCAGTACGTC. Protein: CASSLEEGYEQYV.

This clonotype was seen a few times. This rearrangement joins TRBV11-3 to TRBJ2-3; 7 bases align to TRBD2. CDR1 SGHNT and CDR2 YENEEA come from the germline V gene. The CDR3 loop spans 14 amino acids. Trimming took 3 bases from V and 1 from J; bases not matched to a gene: 1. The CDR3: CASSFTSGTDTQYF. In nucleotides, the CDR3 is TGTGCCAGCAGCTTTACTAGCGGCACAGATACGCAGTATTTT.

This clonotype was seen many times. The chain is built from TRBV11-2 and TRBJ2-7; D not certain. The CDR3 is 13 amino acids. The germline V gene encodes CDR1 SGHAT and CDR2 FQNNGV. V was trimmed by 2 bases and J by 2 bases, leaving 7 bases between them. The CDR3 loop reads CASSLRQAYEQYF. The CDR3 nucleotides are TGTGCCAGCAGCTTAAGGCAGGCCTACGAGCAGTACTTC.

J is TRBJ2-2 and V is TRBV27; D ambiguous. Germline V gives CDR1 MNHEY, CDR2 SMNVEV (reference sequence). V was clipped by 6 bases and J by 1 base, with 12 bases between them. The CDR3 loop spans 15 amino acids. CDR3 amino acids: CASRGWTENTGELFF. CDR3 DNA sequence: TGTGCCAGCAGGGGATGGACGGAGAACACCGGGGAGCTGTTTTTT.

The CDR3 sequence is CASSQWQGAYNEQFF. The DNA for the CDR3 is TGTGCCAGCAGCCAATGGCAGGGGGCCTACAATGAGCAGTTCTTC. The V gene is TRBV14, the J gene TRBJ2-1; 7 positions match TRBD1. In germline, CDR1 is SGHDN, CDR2 FVKESK. V shed 2 bases, J shed 2 bases, and the junction held 3 bases outside the gene matches. This CDR3 is 15 amino acids long.

The V and J genes are TRBV20-1 and TRBJ2-4, with 12 bases that match TRBD1. The length of the CDR3 is 16 residues. Germline CDR1 reads DFQATT; CDR2 reads SNEGSKA (reference sequence). Germline trimming cut 6 bases from V and 8 bases from J; bases unmatched to any gene: 14. For the CDR3, the DNA is TGCAGTGCGGCGAATCCGGGACAGGGGGCTTCGGACATTCAGTACTTC. This sequence encodes CSAANPGQGASDIQYF.

This clonotype was detected a few times. The rearrangement links TRBV7-2 to TRBJ1-2; 9 nucleotides line up with TRBD1. Losses at the gene ends were 8 bases for V and 3 bases for J; bases not matched to a gene: 13. CDR1 is SGHTA, CDR2 FQGNSA, per germline. The length of the CDR3 is 16 residues. The CDR3 reads CASSPQQGAGYYGYTF. CDR3 in DNA: TGTGCCAGCTCCCCTCAACAGGGGGCAGGCTACTATGGCTACACCTTC.

This clonotype was seen more than once but under ten times. The chain has TRBV3-1 and TRBJ1-2; D ambiguous. CDR3 length equals 15 residues. Trimming took 0 bases from V and 7 from J, leaving 15 bases between them. From germline, CDR1 is LGHDT and CDR2 YNNKEL (reference sequence). In nucleotides, the CDR3 is TGTGCCAGCAGCCAAGAGGAGGGAATGATCCTTGGCTACACCTTC. Translated, it gives CASSQEEGMILGYTF. The full variable domain, in which reference TRBV3-1 and TRBJ1-2 provide the parts outside the CDR3, is DTAVSQTPKYLVTQMGNDKSIKCEQNLGHDTMYWYKQDSKKFLKIMFSYNNKELIINETVPNRFSPKSPDKAHLNLHINSLELGDSAVYFCASSQEEGMILGYTFGSGTRLTVV.

This clonotype occurred many times. CDR3 in amino acids: CASSLRNDQPQHF. The DNA for the CDR3 is TGTGCCAGCAGCTTAAGGAACGACCAGCCCCAGCATTTT. The V call is TRBV7-2, the J call TRBJ1-5; no clear D. This CDR3 has 13 amino acids. Germline V gene lookup returns CDR1 SGHTA and CDR2 FQGNSA. V was shortened by 2 bases and J by 7 bases, with 9 bases between the two germline ends.

This clonotype was counted ten times or more. The chain recombines TRBV7-2 with TRBJ1-6, with 7 bases fitting TRBD1. Germline CDR1 SGHTA, CDR2 FQGNSA. CDR3 size: 14 residues. The V gene end was trimmed by 5 bases and the J gene end by 10 bases; junction bases not matched to a gene: 8. The CDR3 reads CASSGPGTESPLHF. DNA of the CDR3: TGTGCCAGCAGCGGACCCGGGACAGAATCACCCCTCCACTTT.

This clonotype showed up just a few times. The rearrangement uses TRBV12-3 or TRBV12-4 and TRBJ1-2, with 7 bases that match TRBD1. The length of the CDR3 is 15 residues. The ends lost 5 bases at V and 3 bases at J; junction bases unmatched: 9. CDR3 amino acids: CASSGTEGLYYGYTF. The CDR3 DNA reads as TGTGCCAGCAGTGGGACAGAGGGGCTTTACTATGGCTACACCTTC.

This chain links TRBV5-4 with TRBJ2-3; TRBD2 might be the D (6 bases). The germline V and J ends were trimmed by 2 bases and 0 bases, with 7 bases remaining between them. Germline V gene sequence: CDR1 SGHNT, CDR2 YYREEE (reference sequence). CDR3 size: 14 residues. The CDR3 sequence: CASSFTSSTDTQYF. The DNA of the CDR3 is TGTGCCAGCAGCTTTACTAGCAGCACAGATACGCAGTATTTT.

This clonotype was seen only a few times. The chain recombines TRBV19 with TRBJ2-2; 10 nucleotides match TRBD2. This CDR3 comprises 16 residues. V lost 11 bases to trimming and J lost 3 bases; unmatched junction nucleotides: 12. Germline V gives CDR1 LNHDA, CDR2 SQIVND (reference sequence). The CDR3 reads CAALGGTSEYTGELFF. CDR3 sequence (DNA): TGTGCCGCTCTTGGCGGGACTAGCGAGTACACCGGGGAGCTGTTTTTT.

V is TRBV20-1 and J is TRBJ2-7, with 14 bases that match TRBD2. V was clipped by 4 bases and J by 6 bases; unmatched bases: 5. The CDR3 has 14 amino acids. Per the germline V gene, CDR1 is DFQATT and CDR2 is SNEGSKA (reference sequence). CDR3 sequence reads: CSATPGLAGVEQYF. The CDR3, as DNA: TGCAGTGCTACACCGGGACTAGCGGGAGTCGAGCAGTACTTC.

The V gene is TRBV7-4, the J gene TRBJ2-1; 9 nucleotides match TRBD1. The CDR3 runs 15 residues. Germline CDR1 SGHVT, CDR2 SQSDAQ. J was trimmed by 2 bases and V by 1 base; bases with no gene match: 0. The CDR3 DNA reads as TGTGCCAGCAGCTTAGACAGGGGGCCCTACAATGAGCAGTTCTTC. Translated: CASSLDRGPYNEQFF.

This clonotype occurred a few times. The chain employs TRBV12-3 or TRBV12-4 and TRBJ2-1; D is possibly TRBD2 (5 bases). The CDR3 sequence is 13 residues long. V was shortened by 5 bases and J by 13 bases, with 18 bases between the two germline ends. Here the CDR3 reads CASSPLLDSLQFF. CDR3 DNA: TGTGCCAGCAGTCCCTTATTGGACTCTCTTCAGTTCTTC.

This clonotype showed up just a few times. The chain recombines TRBV25-1 with TRBJ1-2; D ambiguous. This CDR3 has 12 residues. Trimming shortened V by 6 bases and J by 3 bases, and 8 bases separated the two germline ends. Germline loops: CDR1 MGHDK, CDR2 SYGVNS. The CDR3 spells CASRTDYYGYTF. CDR3 nucleotides: TGTGCCAGCAGGACGGATTACTATGGCTACACCTTC.

The chain links TRBV18 to TRBJ2-5; TRBD1 might be the D (5 bases). CDR1 and CDR2 from the germline V gene are KGHSH and LQKENI. The germline V and J ends were trimmed by 1 base and 5 bases, with 11 bases remaining between them. This CDR3 is built from 14 residues. CDR3: CASSPRAGYETQYF. In DNA form, the CDR3 reads TGTGCCAGCTCACCACGGGCAGGGTATGAGACCCAGTACTTC.

This clonotype was seen many times. The J gene is TRBJ2-7, the V gene TRBV7-2; either TRBD1 or TRBD2 may supply D (5 bases each). This CDR3 region has 13 residues. Germline lookup yields CDR1 SGHTA and CDR2 FQGNSA. Trimming shortened V by 5 bases and J by 3 bases, and 11 bases separated the two germline ends. Here the CDR3 reads CASSGGLGYEQYF. The CDR3 nucleotides are TGTGCCAGCAGCGGGGGATTAGGCTACGAGCAGTACTTC.

This CDR3 is CASSQRLTSYEQYV. CDR3 nucleotide sequence: TGTGCCAGCAGCCAGCGACTTACCTCCTACGAGCAGTACGTC. The gene calls are TRBV12-3 or TRBV12-4 and TRBJ2-7; no firm D call. The CDR3 is 14 residues long. V was shortened by 6 bases and J by 0 bases, with 12 bases between the two germline ends.

This sequence joins TRBV28 and TRBJ1-3, with a possible D match to TRBD1 (5 bases). Germline CDR1 is MDHEN and CDR2 is SYDVKM. This CDR3 spans 17 amino acids. The germline V and J ends were trimmed by 4 bases and 2 bases, with 18 bases remaining between them. In DNA, the CDR3 is TGTGCCAGCAGTTGGGGGTGGCGACAGAGCACTGGAAACACCATATATTTT. This codes for CASSWGWRQSTGNTIYF.

This CDR3 reads CATSRGMNTEAFF. The DNA for the CDR3 is TGTGCCACCAGCAGAGGCATGAACACTGAAGCTTTCTTT. V usage is TRBV15 and J usage is TRBJ1-1; D unclear. CDR3 length: 13 residues. CDR1 is LNHNV, CDR2 YYDKDF, per germline (reference sequence). Trimming took 1 base from V and 0 from J, leaving 3 bases between them. The full variable domain, its missing parts supplied by reference TRBV15 and TRBJ1-1, is DAMVIQNPRYQVTQFGKPVTLSCSQTLNHNVMYWYQQKSSQAPKLLFHYYDKDFNNEADTPDNFQSRRPNTSFCFLDIRSPGLGDTAMYLCATSRGMNTEAFFGQGTRLTVV.